The entry below describes one TCR beta chain. Antigen unknown. Sequenced by immunoSEQ multiplex PCR; TCRdb stores in-frame clones only, minus some. The data show about 100,000 clones, around 65% seen once. The data are from a study of shared clonotypes between healthy human individuals. For the study at large: With ages of 18 to 49, the donors were a couple of women and three men.

The V gene lost 2 bases and the J gene lost 4 bases, with 11 bases spanning the gap. The germline V gene encodes CDR1 WNHNN and CDR2 SYGVQD (reference sequence). This CDR3 comprises 15 residues. Whole-study results and caveats: Inspection by rarefaction showed sorted-subset sequencing to be incomplete despite large depth. Sampling covered blood only; tissue repertoires likely differ.

This TCR came from a woman aged 25 to 39 in good health. The rearrangement links TRBV10-1 to TRBJ2-2; D ambiguous. The sequencing input was memory CD8+ T cells sorted from blood. The subset: CD45RO+ cells pooled with CCR7-negative TemRA cells. This chain's CDR3 is CASSETQDATGELFF. As DNA, the CDR3 is TGCGCCAGCAGTGAGACTCAGGATGCCACCGGGGAGCTGTTTTTT.